This is a list of T cell receptor beta chains from one sample in a study of radiotherapy plus CTLA-4 blockade in lung cancer. TCRdb's table, derived via immunoSEQ multiplex PCR, lists solely in-frame clones and lacks some. This table holds roughly 62,000 clones, approximately 75% found once. Sample: peripheral blood, taken from a patient treated with radiotherapy plus ipilimumab. The receptor set was obtained from a human donor with non-small cell lung cancer who had a complete response to radiotherapy plus ipilimumab. Both conserved end residues are part of each CDR3. The D gene is left open where the match is weak. A row's size may be missing; if present it is once, few, many or a size class.

cdr3_nt: TGTGCCAGCAGAATCGGACAGGGAGTTGGGCAGCCCCAGCATTTT
cdr3_aa: CASRIGQGVGQPQHF
clone_size: NA
v_call: TRBV6-6
d_call: TRBD1
j_call: TRBJ1-5

cdr3_nt: TGTGCCAGCAGCTCCGGGACTCAAGAGACCCAGTACTTC
cdr3_aa: CASSSGTQETQYF
clone_size: NA
v_call: TRBV7-8
d_call: NA
j_call: TRBJ2-5

cdr3_nt: TGTGCCAGCAGCCCCGGGGCTGAGGTACGGGAGTATTTT
cdr3_aa: CASSPGAEVREYF
clone_size: NA
v_call: TRBV11-3
d_call: NA
j_call: TRBJ2-3

cdr3_nt: TGCGCCAGCAGCAGGACAGGGGAGCAGGGGGGTGAGCAGTTCTTC
cdr3_aa: CASSRTGEQGGEQFF
clone_size: NA
v_call: TRBV5-1
d_call: TRBD1
j_call: TRBJ2-1

cdr3_nt: TGTGCCAGCAGCTTGGACAGGAACACTGAAGCTTTCTTT
cdr3_aa: CASSLDRNTEAFF
clone_size: NA
v_call: TRBV7-2
d_call: NA
j_call: TRBJ1-1

cdr3_nt: TGTGCCTCCGGGGGACAGGGGTCGGGTGAAAAACTGTTTTTT
cdr3_aa: CASGGQGSGEKLFF
clone_size: NA
v_call: TRBV6-5
d_call: TRBD1
j_call: TRBJ1-4

cdr3_nt: TGTGCCAGCAGTCCCGAGGGGTATAATTCACCCCTCCACTTT
cdr3_aa: CASSPEGYNSPLHF
clone_size: NA
v_call: TRBV2
d_call: NA
j_call: TRBJ1-6

cdr3_nt: TGTGCCATCAGTGCAGGGGGCCCCTACAATGAGCAGTTCTTC
cdr3_aa: CAISAGGPYNEQFF
clone_size: NA
v_call: TRBV10-3
d_call: TRBD1
j_call: TRBJ2-1

cdr3_nt: TGTGCCAGCAGTCCTTGGCCGGGGCAAGAGACCCAGTACTTC
cdr3_aa: CASSPWPGQETQYF
clone_size: NA
v_call: TRBV27
d_call: NA
j_call: TRBJ2-5

cdr3_nt: TGTGCCAGCAGCCAAACGGGGGGGCATCGGGGAGAGACCCAGTACTTC
cdr3_aa: CASSQTGGHRGETQYF
clone_size: once
v_call: TRBV14
d_call: TRBD2
j_call: TRBJ2-5

cdr3_nt: TGTGCCAGCAGAAAATGGGGTGAAGCTTTCTTT
cdr3_aa: CASRKWGEAFF
clone_size: NA
v_call: TRBV2
d_call: NA
j_call: TRBJ1-1

cdr3_nt: TGTGCCACCAGCAGAGTTCCAGGTAAGGGCACTGAAGCTTTCTTT
cdr3_aa: CATSRVPGKGTEAFF
clone_size: NA
v_call: TRBV15
d_call: NA
j_call: TRBJ1-1

cdr3_nt: TGTGCCAGCAGCCCTACCTCTGGGGCCAACGTCCTGACTTTC
cdr3_aa: CASSPTSGANVLTF
clone_size: NA
v_call: TRBV6-6
d_call: NA
j_call: TRBJ2-6

cdr3_nt: TGTGCCAGCAGCCGAAACCACCGGGAAGCTTTCTTT
cdr3_aa: CASSRNHREAFF
clone_size: NA
v_call: TRBV7-8
d_call: NA
j_call: TRBJ1-1

cdr3_nt: TGTGCTAGTGGTTTGTTACGGATCCTCTCTGGGGCCAACGTCCTGACTTTC
cdr3_aa: CASGLLRILSGANVLTF
clone_size: NA
v_call: TRBV12-5
d_call: NA
j_call: TRBJ2-6

cdr3_nt: TGTGCCAGCAGGGACAGGGCGGGCACTGAAGCTTTCTTT
cdr3_aa: CASRDRAGTEAFF
clone_size: NA
v_call: TRBV27
d_call: TRBD1
j_call: TRBJ1-1

cdr3_nt: TGTGCCAGTAGGAGCAATTTTGGAAACGAGCAGTTCTTC
cdr3_aa: CASRSNFGNEQFF
clone_size: once
v_call: TRBV19
d_call: NA
j_call: TRBJ2-1

cdr3_nt: TGTGCCAGCAGTTCGAACAGGGGGGAGAATGAGCAGTTCTTC
cdr3_aa: CASSSNRGENEQFF
clone_size: NA
v_call: TRBV27
d_call: TRBD1
j_call: TRBJ2-1

cdr3_nt: TGTGCCAGCAGTAGGATGGGGAATACCGGGGAGCTGTTTTTT
cdr3_aa: CASSRMGNTGELFF
clone_size: NA
v_call: TRBV27
d_call: NA
j_call: TRBJ2-2

cdr3_nt: TGTGCCACCAGCCGCACCGGACAGCTCTCCTACGAGCAGTACTTC
cdr3_aa: CATSRTGQLSYEQYF
clone_size: NA
v_call: TRBV15
d_call: NA
j_call: TRBJ2-7

cdr3_nt: TGTGCCAGTAGTAACTCAGGGGGTGGAAACACCATATATTTT
cdr3_aa: CASSNSGGGNTIYF
clone_size: few
v_call: TRBV19
d_call: TRBD1
j_call: TRBJ1-3

cdr3_nt: TGTGCCAGCTCACAAGGGTGGGGGACAACGAACACTGAAGCTTTCTTT
cdr3_aa: CASSQGWGTTNTEAFF
clone_size: NA
v_call: TRBV18
d_call: NA
j_call: TRBJ1-1

cdr3_nt: TGTGCCAGCAGCCGCAGTATTTCTAGCACAGATACGCAGTATTTT
cdr3_aa: CASSRSISSTDTQYF
clone_size: once
v_call: TRBV2
d_call: NA
j_call: TRBJ2-3

cdr3_nt: TGCGCCAGCAGCCCTGAACATTCCACAGATACGCAGTATTTT
cdr3_aa: CASSPEHSTDTQYF
clone_size: once
v_call: TRBV4-1
d_call: NA
j_call: TRBJ2-3

cdr3_nt: TGTGCCTGGTCCCCGGGGTTGCTCGAGCAGTTCTTC
cdr3_aa: CAWSPGLLEQFF
clone_size: NA
v_call: TRBV30
d_call: NA
j_call: TRBJ2-1

cdr3_nt: TGTGCCAGTATAGGGGCAAACGTAGGTAACTATGGCTACACCTTC
cdr3_aa: CASIGANVGNYGYTF
clone_size: NA
v_call: TRBV19
d_call: NA
j_call: TRBJ1-2

cdr3_nt: TGTGCCTGGAGCCTGGCAGGCGGGCAGCCCCAGCATTTT
cdr3_aa: CAWSLAGGQPQHF
clone_size: NA
v_call: TRBV30
d_call: NA
j_call: TRBJ1-5

cdr3_nt: TGCGCCAGCAGGAGAGAGTCCTACGAGCAGTACTTC
cdr3_aa: CASRRESYEQYF
clone_size: NA
v_call: TRBV5-1
d_call: NA
j_call: TRBJ2-7

cdr3_nt: TGTGCCAGCTCACCTTTAGCGGGGGTCACAGATACGCAGTATTTT
cdr3_aa: CASSPLAGVTDTQYF
clone_size: few
v_call: TRBV18
d_call: TRBD2
j_call: TRBJ2-3

cdr3_nt: TGTGCCAGCAGCCTCGGGACAGCCACAGATACGCAGTATTTT
cdr3_aa: CASSLGTATDTQYF
clone_size: NA
v_call: TRBV6-6
d_call: TRBD1
j_call: TRBJ2-3

cdr3_nt: TGTGCCAGCAGTTACTCCAGCCGGGCTGGAAACACCATATATTTT
cdr3_aa: CASSYSSRAGNTIYF
clone_size: NA
v_call: TRBV6-6
d_call: NA
j_call: TRBJ1-3

cdr3_nt: TGCGCCAGCAGCGAGACAGCTGGGGCCAACGTCCTGACTTTC
cdr3_aa: CASSETAGANVLTF
clone_size: NA
v_call: TRBV5-1
d_call: NA
j_call: TRBJ2-6

cdr3_nt: TGCGCCAGCAGTGCCGACCGGGACAGTGACTATGGCTACACCTTC
cdr3_aa: CASSADRDSDYGYTF
clone_size: NA
v_call: TRBV10-1
d_call: TRBD1
j_call: TRBJ1-2

cdr3_nt: TGTGCCAGTAGTGCCGGGGCCAATGAGCAGTTCTTC
cdr3_aa: CASSAGANEQFF
clone_size: few
v_call: TRBV19
d_call: NA
j_call: TRBJ2-1

cdr3_nt: TGCAGCGCCCAGGAAGGGGAGAACACTGAAGCTTTCTTT
cdr3_aa: CSAQEGENTEAFF
clone_size: once
v_call: TRBV29-1
d_call: NA
j_call: TRBJ1-1

cdr3_nt: TGTGCCAGCTCACTTGACAGAGATCAGCCCCAGCATTTT
cdr3_aa: CASSLDRDQPQHF
clone_size: NA
v_call: TRBV18
d_call: NA
j_call: TRBJ1-5

cdr3_nt: TGTGCCAGCAGCTCACTACCCATGAGGGCAGACTACGAGCAGTACTTC
cdr3_aa: CASSSLPMRADYEQYF
clone_size: NA
v_call: TRBV7-2
d_call: NA
j_call: TRBJ2-7

cdr3_nt: TGTGCCAGTAGTATCCAGACAGGGCTGAATGAGCAGTTCTTC
cdr3_aa: CASSIQTGLNEQFF
clone_size: NA
v_call: TRBV19
d_call: TRBD1
j_call: TRBJ2-1

cdr3_nt: TGTGCCAGCAGCTTAGGACACAATGAGCAGTTCTTC
cdr3_aa: CASSLGHNEQFF
clone_size: NA
v_call: TRBV11-3
d_call: NA
j_call: TRBJ2-1

cdr3_nt: TGTGCCAGCAGCTTGGATTCGGCAGGGCTCTTTCCTGGGGCCAACGTCCTGACTTTC
cdr3_aa: CASSLDSAGLFPGANVLTF
clone_size: NA
v_call: TRBV5-4
d_call: NA
j_call: TRBJ2-6

cdr3_nt: TGTGCCAGCAGTTATTCAGGCTCTGGGGCCAACGTCCTGACTTTC
cdr3_aa: CASSYSGSGANVLTF
clone_size: NA
v_call: TRBV6-5
d_call: NA
j_call: TRBJ2-6

cdr3_nt: TGTGCCTGGAGTCCCGACCCGGGGACTGAAGCTTTCTTT
cdr3_aa: CAWSPDPGTEAFF
clone_size: medium-sized
v_call: TRBV30
d_call: NA
j_call: TRBJ1-1

cdr3_nt: TGCAGCGTTCTAAAAATGACTAGCGGGGAGGCAGATACGCAGTATTTT
cdr3_aa: CSVLKMTSGEADTQYF
clone_size: NA
v_call: TRBV29-1
d_call: TRBD2
j_call: TRBJ2-3

cdr3_nt: TGTGCCAGCACCGAGGACAGGGGGCTTGAAGCTTTCTTT
cdr3_aa: CASTEDRGLEAFF
clone_size: NA
v_call: TRBV11-3
d_call: TRBD1
j_call: TRBJ1-1

cdr3_nt: TGTGCCAGCAGCTCGCCGGGACAGCCTAGCACAGATACGCAGTATTTT
cdr3_aa: CASSSPGQPSTDTQYF
clone_size: NA
v_call: TRBV5-4
d_call: TRBD1
j_call: TRBJ2-3

cdr3_nt: TGCGCCAGCAGCCAAGTACACGGGGCCCTCTCCCTGTTTTTT
cdr3_aa: CASSQVHGALSLFF
clone_size: NA
v_call: TRBV4-3
d_call: NA
j_call: TRBJ1-4

cdr3_nt: TGTGCCAGCAGCGTAGAAGGGGGGACGACTATACGAGTCGATGAGCAGTTCTTC
cdr3_aa: CASSVEGGTTIRVDEQFF
clone_size: NA
v_call: TRBV9
d_call: NA
j_call: TRBJ2-1

cdr3_nt: TGTGCCATCAGTACTGGGCCGGGGGAGAATAATGAAGCTTTCTTT
cdr3_aa: CAISTGPGENNEAFF
clone_size: NA
v_call: TRBV10-3
d_call: NA
j_call: TRBJ1-1